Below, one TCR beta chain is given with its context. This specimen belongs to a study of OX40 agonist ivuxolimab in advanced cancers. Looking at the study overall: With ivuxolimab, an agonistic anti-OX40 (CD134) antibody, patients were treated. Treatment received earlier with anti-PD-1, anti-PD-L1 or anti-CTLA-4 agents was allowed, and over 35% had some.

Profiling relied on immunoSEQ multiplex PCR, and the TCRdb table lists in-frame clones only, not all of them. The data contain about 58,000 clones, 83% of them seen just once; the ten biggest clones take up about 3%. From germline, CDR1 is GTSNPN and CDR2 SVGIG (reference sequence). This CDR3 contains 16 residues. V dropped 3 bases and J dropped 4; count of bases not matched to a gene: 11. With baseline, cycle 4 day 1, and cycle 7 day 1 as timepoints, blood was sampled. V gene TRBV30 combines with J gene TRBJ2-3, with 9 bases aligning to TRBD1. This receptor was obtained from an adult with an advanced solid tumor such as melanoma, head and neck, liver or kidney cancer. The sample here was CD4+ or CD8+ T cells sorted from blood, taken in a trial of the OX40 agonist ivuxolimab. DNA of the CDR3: TGTGCCTGGAGCGACTCCGGGACAGGGTCCTCAGATACGCAGTATTTT. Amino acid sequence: CAWSDSGTGSSDTQYF. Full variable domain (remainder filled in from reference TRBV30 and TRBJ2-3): SQTIHQWPATLVQPVGSPLSLECTVEGTSNPNLYWYRQAAGRGLQLLFYSVGIGQISSEVPQNLSASRPQDRQFILSSKKLLLSDSGFYLCAWSDSGTGSSDTQYFGPGTRLTVL.